These T cell receptor beta chains were read from a single sample in a study of T-cell reconstitution after alpha-beta-depleted transplantation in children. TCRdb recomputed calls from the PCR reads with MiXCR, one row per CDR3 protein. Of 250,000 to 300,000 distinct CDR3 sequences in the sample, roughly a tenth were seen once. The material was PBMCs, obtained before TCRalphabeta/CD19-depleted stem cell transplant. The source is a boy in the first two years of life with acute myeloid leukemia, due to receive a stem cell transplant. Each CDR3 is given with its conserved first and last residue. The D gene is left open where the match is weak. The size entry is marked missing in some rows and otherwise reads once, few, many or a size class.

D	V	J	size	DNA	CDR3
TRBD2	TRBV20-1	TRBJ2-7	many	TGCAGTGCTAGCCCGAGTAGCGGGGTCTCCTACGAGCAGTACTTC	CSASPSSGVSYEQYF
.	TRBV2	TRBJ1-5	once	TGTGCCAGCCGGACATTTTATAGCAATCAGCCCCAGCATTTT	CASRTFYSNQPQHF
TRBD2	TRBV15	TRBJ2-1	many	TGTGCCACCAGCAGAGAAATTATTCCCACTAGCGGGAATTACAATGAGCAGTTCTTC	CATSREIIPTSGNYNEQFF
.	TRBV7-3	TRBJ2-2	many	TGTGCCAGCAGCTTAGGGCGGATAAACACCGGGGAGCTGTTTTTT	CASSLGRINTGELFF
.	TRBV10-3	TRBJ2-5	.	TGTGCCATCAGTGATCTCGGGAACCAAGAGACCCAGTACTTC	CAISDLGNQETQYF
.	TRBV7-2	TRBJ2-7	many	TGTGCCAGCAGCTCTTTCCCGACTCACTCCTACGAGCAGTACTTC	CASSSFPTHSYEQYF
.	TRBV5-1	TRBJ1-2	many	TGCGCCAGCAGTTTTTTTCTTGGGATGGAGGATATATATGGCTACACCTTC	CASSFFLGMEDIYGYTF
.	TRBV5-1	TRBJ2-1	many	TGCGCCAGCAGCTTGGGGGAGACGTACAATGAGCAGTTCTTC	CASSLGETYNEQFF
.	TRBV9	TRBJ2-4	many	TGTGCCAGCAGCGGAGCCCCGAACATTCAGTACTTC	CASSGAPNIQYF
TRBD1	TRBV4-3	TRBJ1-1	many	TGCGCCAGCAGCCCCCGCGGGACAGGGGACACTGAAGCTTTCTTT	CASSPRGTGDTEAFF
.	TRBV5-1	TRBJ1-1	many	TGCGCCAGCAGCCTGACCACCGCCCTTAGAAGGAACACTGAAGCTTTCTTT	CASSLTTALRRNTEAFF
TRBD1	TRBV14	TRBJ2-7	many	TGTGCCAGCAGCCAAATCCGGGACAGGGAGGGCGAGCAGTACTTC	CASSQIRDREGEQYF
.	TRBV28	TRBJ2-7	many	TGTGCCAGCAGTGTCGTAGGACCCTCCTACGAGCAGTACTTC	CASSVVGPSYEQYF
.	TRBV25-1	TRBJ1-3	many	TGTGCCAGCAACGGGGCGATCGGCTCTGGAAACACCATATATTTT	CASNGAIGSGNTIYF
.	TRBV10-3	TRBJ2-3	many	TGTGCCACTGTAAACTACACAGATACGCAGTATTTT	CATVNYTDTQYF
.	TRBV11-2	TRBJ2-5	many	TGTGCCAGCAGCTTAGATCCCGATAGCGGAAGGGAGACCCAGTACTTC	CASSLDPDSGRETQYF
TRBD2	TRBV11-2	TRBJ2-1	many	TGTGCCAGCAGCTTAGAAGCGACTAGCGGGGGGTACAATGAGCAGTTCTTC	CASSLEATSGGYNEQFF
TRBD2	TRBV3-1	TRBJ2-5	.	TGTGCCAGCAGCCGGGGACTAGCGCCGTACTTC	CASSRGLAPYF
.	TRBV7-9	TRBJ2-1	.	TGTGCCAGCAGCCCTGACGGTTCCTACAATGAGCAGTTCTTC	CASSPDGSYNEQFF
TRBD1	TRBV7-9	TRBJ1-5	few	TGTGCCAGCAGCCCACAGGGGGCTAGCAATCAGCCCCAGCATTTT	CASSPQGASNQPQHF
.	TRBV7-3	TRBJ2-3	few	TGTGCCAGCAGCCCCCAAGAAGCTGATACGCAGTATTTT	CASSPQEADTQYF
.	TRBV3-1	TRBJ1-6	few	TGTGCCAGCAGCCCCACGAGGTTGGACTCACCCCTCCACTTT	CASSPTRLDSPLHF
.	TRBV29-1	TRBJ1-1	many	TGCAGCGTCTCAGGGAACACTGAAGCTTTCTTT	CSVSGNTEAFF
.	TRBV7-3	TRBJ2-3	many	TGTGCCAGCAGCTTAACCCCACCCGATACGCAGTATTTT	CASSLTPPDTQYF
.	TRBV29-1	TRBJ1-1	many	TGCAGCGTTGAGTGGGCCCGGGACACTGAAGCTTTCTTT	CSVEWARDTEAFF
.	TRBV4-2	TRBJ1-5	many	TGTGCCAGCAGCCAAGATGGGGTCAGCAATCAGCCCCAGCATTTT	CASSQDGVSNQPQHF
.	TRBV5-1	TRBJ2-7	many	TGCGCCAGCAGCACTGCTACAGGGCTCGCCTACGAGCAGTACTTC	CASSTATGLAYEQYF
.	TRBV27	TRBJ2-7	few	TGTGCCAGCAGTTTATCGGCTACAGCTACCTACGAGCAGTACTTC	CASSLSATATYEQYF
.	TRBV6-2/TRBV6-3	TRBJ1-5	many	TGTGCCAGCAGTCGGAGTCCAAGGCTACATCAGCCCCAGCATTTT	CASSRSPRLHQPQHF
TRBD1	TRBV6-2/TRBV6-3	TRBJ1-5	many	TGTGCCAGCACCCGGGACAGGGCCAATCAGCCCCAGCATTTT	CASTRDRANQPQHF
.	TRBV29-1	TRBJ2-7	many	TGCAGCACCTGGAGGGAAGGCGAGCAGTACTTC	CSTWREGEQYF
.	TRBV27	TRBJ2-3	few	TGTGCCAGCAGTCGATCCCCGGGACATCGGGGCACAGATACGCAGTATTTT	CASSRSPGHRGTDTQYF
.	TRBV11-2	TRBJ2-7	many	TGTGCCAGCAGCTTAGATACCGGATACGGGGGCGAGCAGTACTTC	CASSLDTGYGGEQYF
.	TRBV4-2	TRBJ2-7	many	TGTGCCAGCAGCCAAGCATATCTAGCGAACGAGCAGTACTTC	CASSQAYLANEQYF
.	TRBV29-1	TRBJ2-7	many	TGCAGCGTGCAGGGATCCCACGAGCAGTACTTC	CSVQGSHEQYF
TRBD1	TRBV5-1	TRBJ2-3	many	TGCGCCAGCAGGCGGGACAGGGGCACAGATACGCAGTATTTT	CASRRDRGTDTQYF
.	TRBV5-1	TRBJ2-3	many	TGCGCCAGCAGCTTGGGTCAGGGGCCGCTAATCGTTGTCGGCACAGATACGCAGTATTTT	CASSLGQGPLIVVGTDTQYF
TRBD2	TRBV7-8	TRBJ2-1	many	TGTGCCAGCAGCTTAGGACTAGCGGCAAACAATGAGCAGTTCTTC	CASSLGLAANNEQFF
.	TRBV6-5	TRBJ2-7	many	TGTGCCAGCAGTTACAGTTCTCAGGGGGGGTACGAGCAGTACTTC	CASSYSSQGGYEQYF
TRBD1	TRBV12-3/TRBV12-4	TRBJ1-6	many	TGTGCCAGCAGTCCTACAGGGGGTGGTTCACCCCTCCACTTT	CASSPTGGGSPLHF
TRBD1	TRBV15	TRBJ2-5	few	TGTGCCACCAGCAGAGATGGACAGGGGGCAGAGGAGACCCAGTACTTC	CATSRDGQGAEETQYF
.	TRBV7-9	TRBJ2-7	.	TGTGCCAGCAGCTTACACGAGGGGAGTATCGAGCAGTACTTC	CASSLHEGSIEQYF
TRBD2	TRBV20-1	TRBJ2-7	.	TGCAGTGCTAGAGACGGGACTAGCGCGTCCTACGAGCAGTACTTC	CSARDGTSASYEQYF
.	TRBV12-3/TRBV12-4	TRBJ1-1	many	TGTGCCAGCAGTTTAGTGAGGGAAGCTTTCTTT	CASSLVREAFF
TRBD1	TRBV29-1	TRBJ1-2	many	TGCAGCGCCACCTCACAGGGGGCCCTTTCTATTGGCTACACCTTC	CSATSQGALSIGYTF
.	TRBV7-2	TRBJ1-6	.	TGTGCCAGCAGCTTAGCGGGGAATTCACCCCTCCACTTT	CASSLAGNSPLHF